The entry that follows covers one T cell receptor (beta chain) sequence. Its recognized antigen is unknown. This sample was taken from a study of monozygotic twins with inflammatory bowel disease (dated by TCRdb to the late 2010s). For context, the study as a whole: The complete study included around 30 monozygotic twin pairs: 19 IBD-discordant Danish pairs and nine German pairs, of which four were IBD-concordant and five were IBD-discordant. The search for disease-associated traits relied mainly on comparing, within discordant pairs, IBD patients with their genetically identical healthy co-twins. Each individual had, on average, about 151 000 unique TCRalpha sequences and 181 000 unique TCRbeta sequences available for analysis. General conclusions and limits of the study: IBD patients shared fewer clonotypes with other individuals than healthy twins did, most markedly in patients showing signs of disease activity. Measured by the inverse Simpson index, TCRbeta repertoire diversity was lower in IBD patients than in their healthy co-twins. Different T cell subtypes could not be distinguished in the analysis. Repertoire similarity did not differ between concordant and discordant twins, possibly due to limited statistical power. Background noise and inter-individual variability may have been introduced into the repertoires by the differing immunosuppressive treatments among patients. No single strong signal or clonotype linked to IBD turned up in the results, so the idea that one exists was not supported.

From its cysteine to its phenylalanine, the CDR3 spans 15 amino acids. Nucleotide data are not available. The germline V gene supplies CDR1 LGHNA and CDR2 YSLEER. From each donor, a 2.5 ml peripheral blood sample was drawn into PAXgene tubes and stored at -80 degrees C. Total RNA was isolated from whole blood with the PAXgene blood miRNA kit on an automated QIAcube, without T cell sorting. Peripheral blood from monozygotic twin pairs concordant or discordant for inflammatory bowel disease was subjected to deep TCRalpha and TCRbeta repertoire profiling with unique molecular barcoding. Smoking habits were recorded for all twin pairs, with individuals classified as current, former or never smokers. The library was prepared using 5' RACE. For each TCR library, approximately 4,000 ng of total RNA was used. For each sample, cDNA was synthesized in eight separate reactions using SMARTScribe reverse transcriptase. Unique molecular identifiers containing a 6-nucleotide sample barcode were introduced through template switching during cDNA synthesis. TCRalpha and TCRbeta cDNA was amplified by two nested PCRs of roughly 15 and 9 cycles, with bead purification after each PCR. Before amplification, the cDNA was treated with uracil DNA-glycosylase and purified using the QIAquick PCR purification kit. The second PCR added Illumina TruSeq-compatible adapters along with sample-specific barcodes. TapeStation and Qubit were used to check library quality and concentration, and 4.5 to 5 ng of each library was pooled. The pooled libraries were sequenced with 2 x 100 bp reads and custom sequencing primers on an Illumina HiSeq2500 single-index Rapid Run. The authors processed their data as follows. PCR and sequencing errors were corrected by UMI-based consensus assembly using MiGEC version 1.2.6. MiXCR version 2.1.1 handled V(D)J alignment, clonotype assembly and CDR3 extraction. Normalisation of gene usage, clonotype sharing and MAIT/NKT TCR abundance was achieved by analysing the top 1000, 10 000 and 20 000 clonotypes per sample. Diversity was computed as the inverse Simpson index with the vegan R package after downsampling to 27 000 UMIs. Statistical testing used paired Mann-Whitney U tests on the discordant twin pairs and applied Benjamini-Hochberg correction for multiple testing. After reprocessing by TCRdb, each CDR3 protein sequence is one entry, and no DNA is given. The V and J calls were determined by TCRdb, not by the authors. The sample table records 90,000 to 110,000 distinct CDR3 sequences. The ten largest clones take up 9.5% to 15% of the sample.

This TCR was recovered from a human donor with ulcerative colitis or Crohn's disease, or a healthy co-twin of an affected twin (not recorded which). The receptor chain draws on TRBV4-3 and TRBJ2-7; the TCRdb call, TRBD2, lacks DNA for checking. Sequenced sample: blood. The encoded CDR3 is CASSLATSGSHEQYF.